These 28 T cell receptor beta chains share one sample of origin, sequenced in a study of blood T cell repertoires in COVID-19. Data came from immunoSEQ multiplex PCR; TCRdb stores just in-frame clones and leaves some out. The sample lists some 180,000 clones, roughly 82% occurring once. The specimen was PBMCs or T cells enriched from blood (not recorded which). All receptors derive from a woman aged 55-69 years with acute COVID-19.

The chain carries TRBV9 and TRBJ2-1, with TRBD2 matching over 10 bases. Germline V gene data show CDR1 as SGDLS and CDR2 as YYNGEE. Germline trimming cut 3 bases from V and 6 bases from J; bases unmatched to any gene: 15. This CDR3 spans 18 amino acids. The CDR3 nucleotides read TGTGCCAGCAGCGCCCCGGGAGGGGGTACTAGCGGGATCAATGAGCAGTTCTTC. This translates into CASSAPGGGTSGINEQFF.

This chain joins TRBV28 and TRBJ2-5, with TRBD2 matching over 9 bases. The CDR3 length is 15 residues. Germline V gene sequence: CDR1 MDHEN, CDR2 SYDVKM. J was trimmed by 6 bases and V by 2 bases; bases with no gene match: 7. CDR3 bases: TGTGCCAGCAGTTTAGCGGGGGGGCCTCTAAAGACCCAGTACTTC. This sequence encodes CASSLAGGPLKTQYF.

CDR3 DNA: TGTGCCAGCAGCTTGGCAGGGAGAAACACCATATATTTT. Translation: CASSLAGRNTIYF. The rearrangement joins TRBV7-2 to TRBJ1-3, with D perhaps matching TRBD1 (5 bases). The CDR3 is 13 amino acids. With 3 bases removed from V and 5 bases from J, the gap between germline ends came to 8 bases. CDR1 SGHTA and CDR2 FQGNSA come from the germline V gene.

This chain links TRBV15 with TRBJ2-5, with 9 bases aligning to TRBD2. Trimming at V came to 2 bases and at J to 5 bases, leaving 9 bases not matched to a gene. The germline V gene has CDR1 LNHNV and CDR2 YYDKDF (reference sequence). This CDR3 has 16 amino acids. The CDR3 nucleotides are TGTGCCACCAGCAGAATGACTAGCGGCAGCGGGGAGACCCAGTACTTC. Its protein is CATSRMTSGSGETQYF. The whole variable domain, filled in from reference TRBV15 and TRBJ2-5, reads DAMVIQNPRYQVTQFGKPVTLSCSQTLNHNVMYWYQQKSSQAPKLLFHYYDKDFNNEADTPDNFQSRRPNTSFCFLDIRSPGLGDTAMYLCATSRMTSGSGETQYFGPGTRLLVL.

This chain uses TRBV18 with TRBJ2-7; 11 nucleotides agree with TRBD1. J was trimmed by 3 bases and V by 0 bases; bases with no gene match: 1. CDR1 and CDR2 from the germline V gene are KGHSH and LQKENI. The length of the CDR3 is 15 residues. Here the CDR3 reads CASSPPGQGVYEQYF. CDR3 sequence (DNA): TGTGCCAGCTCACCACCGGGACAGGGGGTCTACGAGCAGTACTTC.

V and J are TRBV18 and TRBJ1-3, with a tentative D call TRBD1 (5 bases). V lost 0 bases, J lost 3 bases, and 12 bases lay in between. Germline values: CDR1 KGHSH, CDR2 LQKENI. The CDR3 contains 16 residues. The CDR3 DNA sequence: TGTGCCAGCTCACCACCTAGGGGCGCGTTTGGAAACACCATATATTTT. It encodes CASSPPRGAFGNTIYF.

V is TRBV30 and J is TRBJ2-5, with D possibly being TRBD1 (6 bases). Trimming took 6 bases from V and 4 from J, leaving 15 bases between them. Germline-derived CDR1 and CDR2 are GTSNPN and SVGIG (reference sequence). The CDR3 spans 13 residues. CDR3 sequence (DNA): TGTGCCTGTGAATTAGGGGGTGGAGAGACCCAGTACTTC. Translated: CACELGGGETQYF.

This clone has at least ten counts. The chain combines TRBV7-9 with TRBJ2-7; D perhaps matches TRBD2 (5 bases). Between the trimmed V and J ends, which lost 8 bases and 2 bases, there was a span of 10 bases. CDR3 size: 12 residues. Per germline, CDR1 SEHNR and CDR2 FQNEAQ (reference sequence). The CDR3 here is CASAGRTYEQYV. Here the CDR3 DNA reads TGTGCCAGCGCGGGCAGGACCTACGAGCAGTACGTC.

The chain employs TRBV5-1 and TRBJ1-2; 7 nucleotides match TRBD1. The V gene end was trimmed by 2 bases and the J gene end by 1 base; junction bases not matched to a gene: 5. Germline V CDR1 and CDR2: SGHRS, YFSETQ. This CDR3 region has 15 residues. The CDR3 nucleotides read TGCGCCAGCAGCTTCGGGCAGGGGGGTAACTATGGCTACACCTTC. Its translation: CASSFGQGGNYGYTF.

The genes are TRBV24-1 and TRBJ2-3, with 7 bases that match TRBD2. The ends lost 1 base at V and 6 bases at J; junction bases unmatched: 21. Per germline, CDR1 KGHDR and CDR2 SFDVKD. The CDR3 runs to 20 residues. The CDR3 sequence is CATSDFPTTTSAGFPDTQYF. The CDR3 nucleotides are TGTGCCACCAGTGATTTCCCCACCACCACTAGCGCGGGATTTCCTGATACGCAGTATTTT.

In this sample, this clone turned up once. The chain combines TRBV4-3 with TRBJ2-1; 7 bases match TRBD1. Trimming took 0 bases from V and 5 from J; bases not matched to a gene: 10. Germline V gene sequence: CDR1 LGHNA, CDR2 YSLEER. The CDR3 covers 17 residues. The CDR3: CASSQDILWTGHNEQFF. The CDR3 region has the DNA TGCGCCAGCAGCCAAGATATCCTGTGGACAGGTCACAATGAGCAGTTCTTC.

The V and J genes are TRBV5-1 and TRBJ2-5; 11 nucleotides align to TRBD2. Looked up from germline, CDR1 is SGHRS and CDR2 is YFSETQ. This CDR3 contains 17 residues. The J segment lost 5 bases and the V segment lost 2 bases, leaving 11 bases of the junction unmatched. CDR3 DNA sequence: TGCGCCAGCAGCTTCCTAGCGGGGGGAGCGATGGGGGAGACCCAGTACTTC. Protein product: CASSFLAGGAMGETQYF.

The rearrangement joins TRBV5-1 to TRBJ2-3; D is unclear. Looked up from germline, CDR1 is SGHRS and CDR2 is YFSETQ. The CDR3 runs to 14 residues. V was shortened by 0 bases and J by 4 bases, with 9 bases between the two germline ends. The chain's CDR3 is CASSLVSSSDTQYF. CDR3 coding DNA: TGCGCCAGCAGCTTGGTGTCCTCCTCAGATACGCAGTATTTT.

The chain recombines TRBV4-2 with TRBJ1-6; the D gene is possibly TRBD1 (6 bases). This CDR3 has 19 residues. Germline CDR1 reads LGHNA; CDR2 reads YNFKEQ. Trimming removed 0 bases from V and 7 bases from J, with 22 bases in between. Here the CDR3 DNA reads TGTGCCAGCAGCCAAGAGCGATATAAGGGGCCGGGGACAAATTCACCCCTCCACTTT. Translating it yields CASSQERYKGPGTNSPLHF.

This chain uses TRBV4-2 with TRBJ2-7; no clear D. Trimming cost V 1 base and J 2 bases, with 15 bases left between them. CDR1 LGHNA and CDR2 YNFKEQ come from the germline V gene. CDR3 length equals 16 residues. The CDR3 nucleotides read TGTGCCAGCAGCCAAGGTTCTGCTGGAGATGCCTACGAGCAGTACTTC. Protein product: CASSQGSAGDAYEQYF.

The rearrangement uses TRBV9 and TRBJ1-6; TRBD1 is a possible D gene (6 bases). Germline CDR1 SGDLS, CDR2 YYNGEE. The CDR3 is 16 residues long. Deletions cut 0 bases from V and 10 bases from J, with 17 bases between. In nucleotides, the CDR3 is TGTGCCAGCAGCGTAGACGGCAGGGGCGGAGGATCACCCCTCCACTTT. As protein: CASSVDGRGGGSPLHF.

This rearrangement joins TRBV4-3 to TRBJ1-4, with TRBD1 matching over 7 bases. From germline, CDR1 is LGHNA and CDR2 YSLEER. The CDR3 spans 17 residues. V shed 0 bases, J shed 0 bases, and the junction held 4 bases outside the gene matches. The CDR3 nucleotides are TGCGCCAGCAGCCAAGAGACAGGGCGGACAACTAATGAAAAACTGTTTTTT. Its translation: CASSQETGRTTNEKLFF.

This clone has more than one count but fewer than ten. This specimen includes other DNA sequences encoding the same CDR3. The chain employs TRBV30 and TRBJ1-1, with 8 bases identical to TRBD1. Unmatched junction bases numbered 2, after V lost 2 bases and J lost 0 bases. The CDR3 consists of 14 residues. In germline, CDR1 is GTSNPN, CDR2 SVGIG (reference sequence). The CDR3 region is CAWSRTGLNTEAFF. The CDR3 bases are TGTGCCTGGAGTCGGACAGGGCTGAACACTGAAGCTTTCTTT.

The genes are TRBV12-2 and TRBJ2-7; TRBD1 is the table's D call, not checked against the DNA. TRBV12-2 is an annotated pseudogene. The CDR3 contains 15 residues. The CDR3: CASRPRCRTRYEQYV. The CDR3 region has the DNA TGTGCAAGTCGCCCCCGGTGTAGGACAAGGTACGAGCAGTACGTC.

CDR3 loop: CASSGTSGRGQYF. The CDR3 DNA is TGTGCCAGTAGTGGGACTAGCGGGAGAGGGCAGTACTTC. J is TRBJ2-7 and V is TRBV19; 14 positions match TRBD2. V lost 5 bases and J lost 9; bases outside the gene matches: 3. Germline V gives CDR1 LNHDA, CDR2 SQIVND (reference sequence). The CDR3 length is 13 residues.

The chain combines TRBV30 with TRBJ1-2; weak D call: TRBD1 (6 bases). Germline V gene sequence: CDR1 GTSNPN, CDR2 SVGIG (reference sequence). Between the trimmed V and J ends, which lost 3 bases and 8 bases, there was a span of 19 bases. This CDR3 is 14 amino acids long. For the CDR3, the DNA is TGTGCCTGGAGACCCGACAGGAGGAGTAACGGCTACACCTTC. This sequence encodes CAWRPDRRSNGYTF.

V usage is TRBV4-3 and J usage is TRBJ1-3; D remains unclear. The CDR3 loop spans 16 amino acids. Trimming removed 5 bases from V and 0 bases from J, with 14 bases in between. Germline V gene sequence: CDR1 LGHNA, CDR2 YSLEER. CDR3 sequence reads: CASSIRRTLSGNTIYF. For the CDR3, the DNA is TGCGCCAGCAGCATTCGGAGAACCCTCTCTGGAAACACCATATATTTT.

The J gene is TRBJ1-5, the V gene TRBV19, with TRBD1 identical over 7 bases. The germline V gene encodes CDR1 LNHDA and CDR2 SQIVND (reference sequence). V was pared by 8 bases and J by 5 bases, with 6 bases of the junction left unmatched. The CDR3 has 13 residues. Written as DNA, the CDR3 is TGTGCCAGTTGCAGGGGGTTGGATCAGCCCCAGCATTTT. It specifies CASCRGLDQPQHF.

The gene calls are TRBV7-6 and TRBJ1-5; the match to TRBD1 covers 9 bases. The V gene end was trimmed by 5 bases and the J gene end by 4 bases; junction bases not matched to a gene: 6. The CDR3 runs to 15 residues. Germline loops: CDR1 SGHVS, CDR2 FNYEAQ. For the CDR3, the DNA is TGTGCCAGCAGCGGGACGGGACAGGGAAATCAGCCCCAGCATTTT. Protein: CASSGTGQGNQPQHF.

V and J are TRBV6-2 or TRBV6-3 and TRBJ2-7; 7 bases map to TRBD2. Germline V gene data show CDR1 as MNHEY and CDR2 as SVGEGT. The CDR3 totals 16 residues. The V and J ends lost 0 bases and 4 bases, in that order; junction bases with no gene match: 9. In DNA, the CDR3 is TGTGCCAGCAGTTACTCGAACGGGGCTAGCGGTTACGAGCAGTACTTC. Translation gives CASSYSNGASGYEQYF.

The CDR3 reads CASSTTADYGYTF. In DNA form, the CDR3 reads TGCGCCAGCAGCACAACAGCGGACTATGGCTACACCTTC. The rearrangement links TRBV5-1 to TRBJ1-2; no reliable D call. The V gene's germline CDR1 is SGHRS and CDR2 YFSETQ. The germline V and J ends were trimmed by 4 bases and 3 bases, with 10 bases remaining between them. The CDR3 consists of 13 residues.

The chain links TRBV6-2 or TRBV6-3 to TRBJ1-2; TRBD1 aligns across 11 bases. This CDR3 contains 16 residues. With 6 bases clipped from V and 3 bases from J, the junction kept 9 bases outside the gene matches. Germline assignment: CDR1 MNHEY and CDR2 SVGEGT. The CDR3 reads CASSPGGTGGDYGYTF. CDR3 nucleotides: TGTGCCAGCAGCCCCGGAGGGACAGGGGGTGACTATGGCTACACCTTC.

The gene calls are TRBV4-2 and TRBJ2-1; 11 positions match TRBD2. With V trimmed by 1 base and J by 6 bases, 5 bases remained unmatched. The CDR3 contains 16 residues. Germline assignment: CDR1 LGHNA and CDR2 YNFKEQ. The CDR3 sequence: CASSQGVAGGPNEQFF. The CDR3, as DNA: TGTGCCAGCAGCCAAGGAGTAGCGGGGGGGCCCAATGAGCAGTTCTTC.